The entry below describes one T cell receptor beta chain. The data stem from a study of beta chain features in type 1 diabetes. V lost 2 bases, J lost 0 bases, and 6 bases stayed unmatched. This CDR3 contains 16 residues. CDR1 is SGHNT and CDR2 is YYREEE in the germline V gene (reference sequence). The investigators reverse transcribed all of the isolated RNA, so they sequenced expressed TCRB transcripts. The data were produced by immunoSEQ multiplex PCR, yet TCRdb's version contains in-frame clones alone and is incomplete. The table includes about 150,000 clones, around a tenth detected once. The chain is built from TRBV5-4 and TRBJ2-3; 7 nucleotides agree with TRBD2. Sequenced sample: central memory CD4+ T cells from blood. The sequence derives from a man in his late teens or twenties in good health. The CDR3 DNA reads TGTGCCAGCAGCTTCGGGGGAGGGTTTAGCACAGATACGCAGTATTTT. It is translated as CASSFGGGFSTDTQYF.